This T cell receptor (beta chain) came from a study of blood T cells in healthy people across ages. General observations from the study: Measured against age, TCR beta diversity per million T cells decreased in a roughly linear manner.

With V trimmed by 4 bases and J by 7 bases, 8 bases remained unmatched. CDR3 length: 14 residues. Germline lookup yields CDR1 LGHDT and CDR2 YNNKEL (reference sequence). About this clonotype itself: Its specificity is unknown.

Next came a second PCR, run for about 7 to 12 cycles, which used a sample-barcoded 5' primer along with a J-beta primer mix. Every molecule of cDNA carried a tag from a template-switch adaptor with 12 random nucleotides. TCRdb reprocessed the 5' RACE reads with MiXCR, giving one entry per CDR3 protein. The table has fewer than 1.5 million distinct CDR3 sequences, roughly 45% seen once. This chain joins TRBV3-1 and TRBJ2-7; 9 bases line up with TRBD2. The TCR sequence derives from a woman under 30 in good health. Specimen: blood. In nucleotides, the CDR3 is TGTGCCAGCAGCCGCGGGGGGGTTCGAAATGAGCAGTACTTC. Translated: CASSRGGVRNEQYF.